These 5 T cell receptor beta chains originate from one sample sequenced in a study of human T cells and chemical hapten exposure. TCRdb redid the calling of the RACE reads with MiXCR, one entry per CDR3 protein. The sample lists some 180,000 distinct CDR3 sequences, 24% occurring once. Time point defined: patch test 3, about 24 weeks after DPC sensitization. Treatment reported: therapeutic diphenylcyclopropenone sensitization with weekly scalp DPC. This specimen consisted of whole blood, obtained in connection with sensitization to the hapten diphenylcyclopropenone (DPC). These receptors all stem from a woman in her forties with alopecia areata. Some clones in this sample may be carry-over from other donors' samples.

This clonotype was seen only a few times. The chain carries TRBV24-1 and TRBJ2-3; weak D call: TRBD1 (5 bases). Trimming took off 4 bases at V and 2 bases at J, with 21 bases between the two ends. The CDR3 length is 18 residues. The germline V gene encodes CDR1 KGHDR and CDR2 SFDVKD. Written as DNA, the CDR3 is TGTGCCACCAGTGACCGCCGTGCGACAGCCTATAACACAGATACGCAGTATTTT. Residues: CATSDRRATAYNTDTQYF.

The CDR3 coding sequence is TGTGCCAGCAGCTTGCAAGGCGGAGGGTCCAATCAGCCCCAGCATTTT. Amino acid sequence: CASSLQGGGSNQPQHF. This chain links TRBV7-9 with TRBJ1-5; D gene uncertain. The CDR3 totals 16 residues. In germline, CDR1 is SEHNR, CDR2 FQNEAQ (reference sequence). Trimming removed 3 bases from V and 3 bases from J, with 15 bases in between. The whole variable domain, filled in from reference TRBV7-9 and TRBJ1-5, reads DTGVSQNPRHKITKRGQNVTFRCDPISEHNRLYWYRQTLGQGPEFLTYFQNEAQLEKSRLLSDRFSAERPKGSFSTLEIQRTEQGDSAMYLCASSLQGGGSNQPQHFGDGTRLSIL.

The chain employs TRBV20-1 and TRBJ2-3, with 7 bases matching TRBD2. J was trimmed by 1 base and V by 4 bases; bases with no gene match: 8. The CDR3 covers 15 residues. CDR1 is DFQATT and CDR2 is SNEGSKA in the germline V gene (reference sequence). The CDR3 sequence: CSAISSGVGTDTQYF. The CDR3 DNA reads TGCAGTGCTATATCTAGCGGAGTGGGCACAGATACGCAGTATTTT.

This clonotype was seen only a few times. This sequence joins TRBV10-3 and TRBJ1-3; D remains unclear. V lost 8 bases to trimming and J lost 0 bases, with 5 bases between them. This CDR3 has 12 amino acids. CDR1 ENHRY and CDR2 SYGVKD come from the germline V gene. CDR3 amino acids: CAIANSGNTIYF. The CDR3 nucleotides are TGTGCCATCGCCAACTCTGGAAACACCATATATTTT.

The V and J genes are TRBV12-3 or TRBV12-4 and TRBJ1-2, with 8 positions matching TRBD1. Losses at the gene ends were 5 bases for V and 6 bases for J; bases not matched to a gene: 8. The CDR3 sequence is 14 residues long. The CDR3, as DNA: TGTGCCAGCAGTGTGAGGCAGGGGGCAGATGGCTACACCTTC. Protein: CASSVRQGADGYTF.